The source of this T cell receptor (beta chain) is a study of cytomegalovirus exposure and HLA in healthy donors. The CDR3 consists of 17 residues. Germline CDR1 MGHDK, CDR2 SYGVNS. The V gene end was trimmed by 5 bases and the J gene end by 5 bases; junction bases not matched to a gene: 14. Whole-study findings and limits: Later work showed greater clonal expansion in HLA-associated TCR beta chains than in equally common others.

The PCR ran on 60 Vbeta and 13 Jbeta primers. Authors' methods: A later analysis counted some 87 million unique TCR beta chains, some 11 million shared. TCRdb's copy holds only in-frame clones and misses some; the assay was immunoSEQ multiplex PCR. The DNA was the basis for D and trimming; V, J and clone size are from that table. This table has around 120,000 clones, about 80% appearing once. As concerns this clone: Its antigen is still unknown.

The sample comprised PBMCs. This receptor was identified in a male donor in good health and CMV-seronegative. This chain links TRBV25-1 with TRBJ1-4; 7 bases fit TRBD1. CDR3 loop: CASSRPGQWLKNEKLFF. As DNA, the CDR3 is TGTGCCAGCAGTCGCCCGGGACAGTGGCTTAAAAATGAAAAACTGTTTTTT.